This T cell receptor beta chain derives from a study of blood T cell repertoires in COVID-19. Study information: Samples representing acute and convalescent COVID-19 were sourced from the United States, Italy and Spain. T cells, B-cell-depleted T cells, or PBMCs supplied cDNA or gDNA.

Germline CDR1 and CDR2: DFQATT and SNEGSKA (reference sequence). The V and J ends lost 3 bases and 4 bases respectively, with 9 bases between them. The CDR3 is made up of 13 amino acids. Under the authors' procedure: Reference gene primer amplification yielded estimated nucleated cell counts. Sequencing used immunoSEQ multiplex PCR; TCRdb keeps in-frame clones, though not all of them. D and trimming come from the DNA, and the V and J calls and clone size come from that table. Of under 250,000 clones in the sample, 84% were seen once. J is TRBJ1-4 and V is TRBV20-1, with D possibly matching TRBD1 (5 bases). This sequence originates from a man aged 45-65 years with active or convalescent COVID-19. Sequencing used peripheral blood. In DNA, the CDR3 is TGCAGTGCTAGTCGGGGGGTTAATGAAAAACTGTTTTTT. Amino acid sequence: CSASRGVNEKLFF.